This T cell receptor beta chain appears in the sequencing data of a study of blood T cells in healthy people across ages. General study results and limits: More naive CD4+ cells and higher diversity were found in long-lived than in aged donors.

Concerning this clonotype itself: As yet, its antigen is unknown.

CDR3 length: 14 residues. A second about 6 to 11 cycle PCR used barcoded and J-beta primers. TCRdb reprocessed the 5' RACE reads via MiXCR and lists one record per CDR3 protein. The sample shows around 690,000 distinct CDR3 sequences, roughly 50% of them seen only once. The receptor comes from a man in his 60s in good health. This chain connects TRBV21-1 to TRBJ2-7; TRBD1 was called by the table and not checked on the DNA. TRBV21-1 constitutes a pseudogene. The sequenced material came from blood. The CDR3 sequence: CASSKGDRGYEQYF. Written as DNA, the CDR3 is TGTGCCAGCAGCAAAGGGGACAGGGGGTACGAGCAGTACTTC.